The 4 T cell receptor beta chains below come from one sample, sequenced in a study of T cells in Graves' hyperthyroidism and ophthalmopathy. It was RNA transcripts that yielded the amplified TCR beta CDR3 regions. A set of HTBI primers served as the primers for a first-round RT-PCR of the TCR CDR3. TCRdb reanalysed the multiplex PCR reads using MiXCR and keeps one entry per CDR3 protein. The table has roughly 580,000 distinct CDR3 sequences, 40% to 55% seen once. Material: peripheral blood or thyroid tissue (not recorded which). Receptors were obtained from a woman in her late teens or twenties with Graves' hyperthyroidism.

The rearrangement joins TRBV6-5 to TRBJ1-1; D is unresolved. Germline-derived CDR1 and CDR2 are MNHEY and SVGAGI. The CDR3 contains 14 residues. Trimming cost V 0 bases and J 1 base, with 6 bases left between them. CDR3 DNA: TGTGCCAGCAGTTACTCGGCGGGGAACACTGAAGCTTTCTTT. Translation gives CASSYSAGNTEAFF.

The chain joins TRBV10-3 to TRBJ1-5; D remains unclear. This CDR3 is built from 12 residues. Germline V CDR1 and CDR2: ENHRY, SYGVKD. The V gene lost 5 bases and the J gene lost 2 bases, with 4 bases spanning the gap. The CDR3: CAISLGNQPQHF. For the CDR3, the DNA is TGTGCCATCAGTCTGGGCAATCAGCCCCAGCATTTT.

This clonotype appeared many times. The gene calls are TRBV7-3 and TRBJ2-5; possibly TRBD1 or TRBD2 for D (7 bases each). The CDR3 is 13 amino acids. Germline V gene data show CDR1 as SGHTA and CDR2 as FQGTGA. V gave up 5 bases and J gave up 4 bases, with 11 bases separating them. Written as DNA, the CDR3 is TGTGCCAGCAGCGACAGGGAGGGAGAGACCCAGTACTTC. Translation gives CASSDREGETQYF.

V usage is TRBV20-1 and J usage is TRBJ2-5; 9 bases are a match to TRBD1. The germline gives CDR1 DFQATT, CDR2 SNEGSKA (reference sequence). The CDR3 covers 15 residues. Trimming cost V 6 bases and J 5 bases; bases outside gene matches: 13. This chain's CDR3 is CSARGTGKVEETQYF. The CDR3, as DNA: TGCAGTGCGAGGGGGACAGGGAAGGTGGAGGAGACCCAGTACTTC.